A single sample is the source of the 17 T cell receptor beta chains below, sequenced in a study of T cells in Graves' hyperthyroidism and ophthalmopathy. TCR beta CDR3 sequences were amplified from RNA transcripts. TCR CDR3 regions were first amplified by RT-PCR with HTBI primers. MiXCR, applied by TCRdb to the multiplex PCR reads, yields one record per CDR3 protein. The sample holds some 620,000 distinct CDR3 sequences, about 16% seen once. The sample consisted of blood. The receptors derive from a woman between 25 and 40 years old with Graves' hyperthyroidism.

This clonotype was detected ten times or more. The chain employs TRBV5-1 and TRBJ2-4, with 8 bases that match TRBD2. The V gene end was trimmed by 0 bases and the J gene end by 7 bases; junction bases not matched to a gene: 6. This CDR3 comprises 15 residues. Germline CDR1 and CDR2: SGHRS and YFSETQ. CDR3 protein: CASSLDTGGPNIQYF. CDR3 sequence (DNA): TGCGCCAGCAGCTTGGACACGGGAGGGCCCAACATTCAGTACTTC.

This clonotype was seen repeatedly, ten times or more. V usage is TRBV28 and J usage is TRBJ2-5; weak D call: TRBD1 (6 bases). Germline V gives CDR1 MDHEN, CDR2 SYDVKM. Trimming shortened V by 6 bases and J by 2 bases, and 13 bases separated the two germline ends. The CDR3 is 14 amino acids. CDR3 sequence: CASRDRQLQETQYF. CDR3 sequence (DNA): TGTGCCAGCAGGGACAGACAGTTACAAGAGACCCAGTACTTC.

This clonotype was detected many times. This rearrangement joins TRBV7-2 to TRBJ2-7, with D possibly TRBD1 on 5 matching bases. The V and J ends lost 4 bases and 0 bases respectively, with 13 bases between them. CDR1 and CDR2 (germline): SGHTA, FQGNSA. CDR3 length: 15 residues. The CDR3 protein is CASSSSPQGSYEQYF. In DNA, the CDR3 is TGTGCCAGCAGCTCTTCACCTCAGGGCTCCTACGAGCAGTACTTC.

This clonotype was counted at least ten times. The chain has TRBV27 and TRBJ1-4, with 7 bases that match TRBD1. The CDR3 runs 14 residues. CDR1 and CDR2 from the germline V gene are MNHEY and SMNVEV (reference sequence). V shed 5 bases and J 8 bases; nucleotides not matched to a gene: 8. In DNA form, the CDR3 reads TGTGCCAGCAGTCCCCCGTGGGACAGAGAAAAACTGTTTTTT. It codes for CASSPPWDREKLFF. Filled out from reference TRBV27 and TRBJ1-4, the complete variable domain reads EAQVTQNPRYLITVTGKKLTVTCSQNMNHEYMSWYRQDPGLGLRQIYYSMNVEVTDKGDVPEGYKVSRKEKRNFPLILESPSPNQTSLYFCASSPPWDREKLFFGSGTQLSVL.

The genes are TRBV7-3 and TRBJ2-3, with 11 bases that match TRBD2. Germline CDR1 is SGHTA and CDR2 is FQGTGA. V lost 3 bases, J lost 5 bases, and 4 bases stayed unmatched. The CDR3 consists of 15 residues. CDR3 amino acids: CASSFSGRAIDTQYF. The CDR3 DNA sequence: TGTGCCAGCAGCTTTAGCGGGAGGGCCATAGATACGCAGTATTTT.

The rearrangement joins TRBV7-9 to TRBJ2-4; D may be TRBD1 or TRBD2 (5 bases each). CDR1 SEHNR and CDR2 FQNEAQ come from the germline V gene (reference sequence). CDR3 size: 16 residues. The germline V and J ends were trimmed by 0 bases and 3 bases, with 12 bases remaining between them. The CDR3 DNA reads TGTGCCAGCAGCTTAGCGGGGGTTATGGACAAAAACATTCAGTACTTC. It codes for CASSLAGVMDKNIQYF.

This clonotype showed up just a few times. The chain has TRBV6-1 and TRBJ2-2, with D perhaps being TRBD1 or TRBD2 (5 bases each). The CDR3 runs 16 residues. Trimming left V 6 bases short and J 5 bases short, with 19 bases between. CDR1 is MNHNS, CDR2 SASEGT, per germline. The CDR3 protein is CASRSLPGTRTGELFF. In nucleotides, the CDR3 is TGTGCCAGCAGGTCCTTGCCAGGGACGAGGACCGGGGAGCTGTTTTTT.

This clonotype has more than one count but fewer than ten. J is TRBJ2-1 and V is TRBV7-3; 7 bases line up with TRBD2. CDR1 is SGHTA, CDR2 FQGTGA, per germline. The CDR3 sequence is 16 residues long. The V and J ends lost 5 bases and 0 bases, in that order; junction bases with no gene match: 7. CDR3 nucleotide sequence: TGTGCCAGCAGCGCAGACGGGAGGAGCTCCTACAATGAGCAGTTCTTC. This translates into CASSADGRSSYNEQFF.

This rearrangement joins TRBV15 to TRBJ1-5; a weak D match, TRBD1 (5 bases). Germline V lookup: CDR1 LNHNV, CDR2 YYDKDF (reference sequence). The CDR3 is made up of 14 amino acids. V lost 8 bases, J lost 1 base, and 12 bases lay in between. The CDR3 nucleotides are TGTGCCACCTCCGGGGGGATAAGCAATCAGCCCCAGCATTTT. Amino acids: CATSGGISNQPQHF.

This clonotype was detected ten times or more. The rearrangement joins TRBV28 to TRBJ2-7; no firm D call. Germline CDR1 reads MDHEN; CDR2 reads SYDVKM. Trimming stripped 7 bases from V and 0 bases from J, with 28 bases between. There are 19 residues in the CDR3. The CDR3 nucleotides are TGTGCCAGCACCTCCCCCCGGACGGCAGTTACCCGTCTCTCCTACGAGCAGTACTTC. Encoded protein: CASTSPRTAVTRLSYEQYF. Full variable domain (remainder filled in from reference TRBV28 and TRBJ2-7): DVKVTQSSRYLVKRTGEKVFLECVQDMDHENMFWYRQDPGLGLRLIYFSYDVKMKEKGDIPEGYSVSREKKERFSLILESASTNQTSMYLCASTSPRTAVTRLSYEQYFGPGTRLTVT.

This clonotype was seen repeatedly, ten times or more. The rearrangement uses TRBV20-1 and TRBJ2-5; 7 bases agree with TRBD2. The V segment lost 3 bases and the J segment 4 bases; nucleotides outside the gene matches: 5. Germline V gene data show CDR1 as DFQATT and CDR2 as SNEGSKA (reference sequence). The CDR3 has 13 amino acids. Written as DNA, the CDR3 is TGCAGTGCTAGCAGCCCTAGCGGAGAGACCCAGTACTTC. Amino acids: CSASSPSGETQYF.

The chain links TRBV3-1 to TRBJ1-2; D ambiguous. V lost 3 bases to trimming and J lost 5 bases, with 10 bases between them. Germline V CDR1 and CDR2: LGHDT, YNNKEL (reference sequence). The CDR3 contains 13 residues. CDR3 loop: CASSHRARYGYTF. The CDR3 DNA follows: TGTGCCAGCAGCCACCGGGCACGGTATGGCTACACCTTC. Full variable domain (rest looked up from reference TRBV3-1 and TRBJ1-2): DTAVSQTPKYLVTQMGNDKSIKCEQNLGHDTMYWYKQDSKKFLKIMFSYNNKELIINETVPNRFSPKSPDKAHLNLHINSLELGDSAVYFCASSHRARYGYTFGSGTRLTVV.

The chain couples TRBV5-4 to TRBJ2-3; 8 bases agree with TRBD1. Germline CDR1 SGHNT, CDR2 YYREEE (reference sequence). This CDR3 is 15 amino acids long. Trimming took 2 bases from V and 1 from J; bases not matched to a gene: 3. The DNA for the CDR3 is TGTGCCAGCAGCTTTAGGGGACAGGGCACAGATACGCAGTATTTT. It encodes CASSFRGQGTDTQYF. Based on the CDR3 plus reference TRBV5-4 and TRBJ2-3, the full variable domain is ETGVTQSPTHLIKTRGQQVTLRCSSQSGHNTVSWYQQALGQGPQFIFQYYREEENGRGNFPPRFSGLQFPNYSSELNVNALELDDSALYLCASSFRGQGTDTQYFGPGTRLTVL.

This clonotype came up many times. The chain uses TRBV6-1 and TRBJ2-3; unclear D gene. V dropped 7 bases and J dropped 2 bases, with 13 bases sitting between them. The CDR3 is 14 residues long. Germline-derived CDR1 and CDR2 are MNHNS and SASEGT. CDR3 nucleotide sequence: TGTGCCAGCATACGGCTCTCCCCCACAGATACGCAGTATTTT. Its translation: CASIRLSPTDTQYF.

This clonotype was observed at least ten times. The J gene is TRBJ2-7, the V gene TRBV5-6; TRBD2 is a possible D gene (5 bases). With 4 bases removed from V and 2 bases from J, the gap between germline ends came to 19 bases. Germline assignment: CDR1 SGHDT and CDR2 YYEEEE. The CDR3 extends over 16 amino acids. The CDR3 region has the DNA TGTGCCAGCAGCCCACGGACGCGGACTGTAACCTACGAGCAGTACTTC. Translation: CASSPRTRTVTYEQYF.

As DNA, the CDR3 is TGCAGTGCTAGAGATCAGAGGGCGGGAGGGGCCAACGTCCTGACTTTC. Protein sequence: CSARDQRAGGANVLTF. The chain links TRBV20-1 to TRBJ2-6; tentative D call: TRBD2 (6 bases). The germline V gene encodes CDR1 DFQATT and CDR2 SNEGSKA (reference sequence). Trimming cost V 0 bases and J 4 bases, with 13 bases left between them. This CDR3 is 16 amino acids long.

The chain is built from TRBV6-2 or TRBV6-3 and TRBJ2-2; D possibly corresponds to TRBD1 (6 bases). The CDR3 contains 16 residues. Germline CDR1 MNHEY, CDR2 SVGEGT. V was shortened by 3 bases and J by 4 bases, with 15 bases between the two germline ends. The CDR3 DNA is TGTGCCAGCAGTTATGGGGGCCCCTTGGGCACCGGGGAGCTGTTTTTT. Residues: CASSYGGPLGTGELFF.